Here is one TCR beta chain with its context. Produced via immunoSEQ multiplex PCR; TCRdb's table is partial and in-frame only. In the table there are around 18,000 clones, 85% to 95% of which are singletons. This record comes from a study of graft-versus-host responses after intestinal transplantation. The CDR3 consists of 13 residues. The V and J ends lost 0 bases and 7 bases respectively, with 12 bases between them. Germline CDR1 reads GTSNPN; CDR2 reads SVGIG (reference sequence). The rearrangement links TRBV30 to TRBJ1-1; D gene uncertain. This sample comprised PBMCs, obtained 23 days after intestinal transplant. This receptor was taken from a human patient who received an intestinal transplant, so some T cells may come from the graft donor. The CDR3 protein is CAWSVTAQDEAFF. CDR3 coding DNA: TGTGCCTGGAGTGTAACAGCCCAGGATGAAGCTTTCTTT.